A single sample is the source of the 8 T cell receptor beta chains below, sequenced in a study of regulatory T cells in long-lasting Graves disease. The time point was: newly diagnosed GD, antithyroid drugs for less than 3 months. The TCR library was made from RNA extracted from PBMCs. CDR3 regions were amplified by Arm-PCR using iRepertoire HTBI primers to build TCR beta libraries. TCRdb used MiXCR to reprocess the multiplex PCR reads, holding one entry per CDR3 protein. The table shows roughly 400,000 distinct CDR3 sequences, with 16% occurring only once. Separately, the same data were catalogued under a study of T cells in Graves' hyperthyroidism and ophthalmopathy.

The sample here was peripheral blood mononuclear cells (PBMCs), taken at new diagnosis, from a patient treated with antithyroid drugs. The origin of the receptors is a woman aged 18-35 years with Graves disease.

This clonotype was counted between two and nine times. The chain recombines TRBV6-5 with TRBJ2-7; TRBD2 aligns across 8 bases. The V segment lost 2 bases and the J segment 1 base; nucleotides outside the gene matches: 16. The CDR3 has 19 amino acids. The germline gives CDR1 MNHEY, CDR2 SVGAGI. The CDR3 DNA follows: TGTGCCAGCAGTTACCCCAGTAGGGGTCGGACTAGCCTTTCCTACGAGCAGTACTTC. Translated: CASSYPSRGRTSLSYEQYF.

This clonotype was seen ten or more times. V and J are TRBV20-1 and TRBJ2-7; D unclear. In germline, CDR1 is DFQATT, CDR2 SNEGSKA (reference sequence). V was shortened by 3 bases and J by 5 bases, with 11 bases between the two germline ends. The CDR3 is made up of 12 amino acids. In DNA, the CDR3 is TGCAGTGCTAGTCCCGGGCCCCACGAGCAGTACTTC. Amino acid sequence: CSASPGPHEQYF.

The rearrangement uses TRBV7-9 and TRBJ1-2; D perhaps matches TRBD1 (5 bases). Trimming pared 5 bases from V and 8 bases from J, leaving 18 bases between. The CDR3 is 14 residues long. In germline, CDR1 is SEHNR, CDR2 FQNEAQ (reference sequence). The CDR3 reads CASSHIGAALGYTF. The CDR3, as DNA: TGTGCCAGCAGCCACATTGGGGCAGCTTTAGGCTACACCTTC.

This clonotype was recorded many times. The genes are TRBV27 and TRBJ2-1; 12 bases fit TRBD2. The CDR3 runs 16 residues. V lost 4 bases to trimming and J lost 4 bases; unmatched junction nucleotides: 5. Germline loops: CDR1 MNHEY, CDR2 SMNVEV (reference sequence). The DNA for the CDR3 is TGTGCCAGCAGTTCCCTGGGACTAGCGGGTTACAATGAGCAGTTCTTC. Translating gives CASSSLGLAGYNEQFF.

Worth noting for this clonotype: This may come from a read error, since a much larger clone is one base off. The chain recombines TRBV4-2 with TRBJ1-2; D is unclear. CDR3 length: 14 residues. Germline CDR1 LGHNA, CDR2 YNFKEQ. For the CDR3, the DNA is TGTCCCAGCAGCCGTGAGCATTCCGCCTATGGCTACACCTTC. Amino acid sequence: CPSSREHSAYGYTF.

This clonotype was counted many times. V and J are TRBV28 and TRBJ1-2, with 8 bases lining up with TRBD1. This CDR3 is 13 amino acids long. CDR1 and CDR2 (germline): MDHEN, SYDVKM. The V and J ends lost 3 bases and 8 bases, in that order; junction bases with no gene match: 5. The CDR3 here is CASSFQGARGYTF. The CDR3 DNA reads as TGTGCCAGCAGTTTTCAGGGGGCGCGAGGCTACACCTTC.

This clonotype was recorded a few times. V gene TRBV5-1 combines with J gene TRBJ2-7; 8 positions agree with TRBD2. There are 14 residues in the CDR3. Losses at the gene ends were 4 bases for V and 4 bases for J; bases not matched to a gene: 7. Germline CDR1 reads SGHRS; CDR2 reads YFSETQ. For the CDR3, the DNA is TGCGCCAGCAGCCCGGGACTAGTCCAGTACGAGCAGTACTTC. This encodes CASSPGLVQYEQYF.

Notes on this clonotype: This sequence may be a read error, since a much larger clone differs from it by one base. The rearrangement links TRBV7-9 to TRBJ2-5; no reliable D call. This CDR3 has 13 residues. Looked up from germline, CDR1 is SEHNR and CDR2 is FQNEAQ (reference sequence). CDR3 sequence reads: CTSSFLEKETQYF. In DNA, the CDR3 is TGTACCAGCAGCTTCCTAGAGAAAGAGACCCAGTACTTC.